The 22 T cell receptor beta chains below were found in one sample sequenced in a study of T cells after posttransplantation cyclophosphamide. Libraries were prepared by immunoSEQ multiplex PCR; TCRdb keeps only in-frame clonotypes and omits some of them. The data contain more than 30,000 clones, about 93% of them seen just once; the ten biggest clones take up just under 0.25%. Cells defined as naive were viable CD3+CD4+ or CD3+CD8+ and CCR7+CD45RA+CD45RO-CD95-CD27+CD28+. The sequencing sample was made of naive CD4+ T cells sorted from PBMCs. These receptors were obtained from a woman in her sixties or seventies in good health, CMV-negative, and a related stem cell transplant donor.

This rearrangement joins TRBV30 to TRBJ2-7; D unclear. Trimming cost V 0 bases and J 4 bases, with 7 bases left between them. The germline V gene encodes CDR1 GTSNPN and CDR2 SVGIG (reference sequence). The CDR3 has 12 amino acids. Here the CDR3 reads CAWSVRAYEQYF. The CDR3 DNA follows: TGTGCCTGGAGTGTACGAGCTTACGAGCAGTACTTC.

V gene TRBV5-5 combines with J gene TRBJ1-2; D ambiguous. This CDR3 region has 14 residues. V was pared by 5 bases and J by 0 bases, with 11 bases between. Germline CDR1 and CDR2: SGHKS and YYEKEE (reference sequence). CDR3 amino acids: CASSSTVSNYGYTF. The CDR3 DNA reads TGTGCCAGCAGTTCTACTGTTTCTAACTATGGCTACACCTTC.

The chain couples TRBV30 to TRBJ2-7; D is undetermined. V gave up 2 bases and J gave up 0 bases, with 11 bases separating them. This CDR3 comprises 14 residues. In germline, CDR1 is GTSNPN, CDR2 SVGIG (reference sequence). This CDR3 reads CAWSPTPYSYEQYF. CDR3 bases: TGTGCCTGGAGTCCGACACCTTACTCCTACGAGCAGTACTTC.

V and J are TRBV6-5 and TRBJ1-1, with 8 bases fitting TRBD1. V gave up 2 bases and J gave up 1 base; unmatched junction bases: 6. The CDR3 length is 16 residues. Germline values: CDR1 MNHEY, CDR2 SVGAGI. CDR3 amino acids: CASSYHTTGGNTEAFF. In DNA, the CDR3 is TGTGCCAGCAGTTACCATACCACAGGGGGGAACACTGAAGCTTTCTTT.

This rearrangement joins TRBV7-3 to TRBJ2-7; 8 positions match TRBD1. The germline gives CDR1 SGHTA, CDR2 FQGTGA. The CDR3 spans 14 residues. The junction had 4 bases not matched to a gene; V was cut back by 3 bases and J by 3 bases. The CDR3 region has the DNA TGTGCCAGCAGCTTGGCAGGGGGCCTCTACGAGCAGTACTTC. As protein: CASSLAGGLYEQYF. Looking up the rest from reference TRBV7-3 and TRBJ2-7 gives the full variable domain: GAGVSQTPSNKVTEKGKYVELRCDPISGHTALYWYRQSLGQGPEFLIYFQGTGAADDSGLPNDRFFAVRPEGSVSTLKIQRTERGDSAVYLCASSLAGGLYEQYFGPGTRLTVT.

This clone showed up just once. The DNA of the CDR3 is TGCGCCAGCAGCTTGGGTCCGGGACAGGGCCCGTACGAGCAGTACTTC. Protein sequence: CASSLGPGQGPYEQYF. The J gene is TRBJ2-5, the V gene TRBV5-1; 9 nucleotides match TRBD1. With the DNA end fitting TRBJ2-7 better, the J assignment may be wrong. The CDR3 loop spans 16 amino acids. Germline-derived CDR1 and CDR2 are SGHRS and YFSETQ.

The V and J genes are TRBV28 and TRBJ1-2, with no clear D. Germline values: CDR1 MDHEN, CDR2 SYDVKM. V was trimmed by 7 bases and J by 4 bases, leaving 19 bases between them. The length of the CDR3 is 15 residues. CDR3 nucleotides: TGTGCCAGCAACCGAGCGGGAGGGAGGGTCTATGGCTACACCTTC. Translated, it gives CASNRAGGRVYGYTF.

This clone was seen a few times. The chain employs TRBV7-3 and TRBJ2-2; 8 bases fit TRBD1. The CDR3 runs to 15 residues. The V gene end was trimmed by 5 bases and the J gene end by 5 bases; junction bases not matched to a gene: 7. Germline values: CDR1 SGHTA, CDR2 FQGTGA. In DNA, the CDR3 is TGTGCCAGCAGCCTTCAGGGGGCGCGAACCGGGGAGCTGTTTTTT. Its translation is CASSLQGARTGELFF.

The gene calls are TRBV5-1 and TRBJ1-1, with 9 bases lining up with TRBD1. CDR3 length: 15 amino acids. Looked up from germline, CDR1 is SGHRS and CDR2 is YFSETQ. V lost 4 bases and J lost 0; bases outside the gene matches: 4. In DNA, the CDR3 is TGCGCCAGCAGCCAACAGGGGGCCTTGAACACTGAAGCTTTCTTT. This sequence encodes CASSQQGALNTEAFF.

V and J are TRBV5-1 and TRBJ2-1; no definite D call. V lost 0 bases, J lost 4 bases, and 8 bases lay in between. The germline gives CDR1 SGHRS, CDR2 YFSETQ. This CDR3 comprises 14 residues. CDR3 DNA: TGCGCCAGCAGCTTGGTTGTCAATTACAATGAGCAGTTCTTC. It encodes CASSLVVNYNEQFF.

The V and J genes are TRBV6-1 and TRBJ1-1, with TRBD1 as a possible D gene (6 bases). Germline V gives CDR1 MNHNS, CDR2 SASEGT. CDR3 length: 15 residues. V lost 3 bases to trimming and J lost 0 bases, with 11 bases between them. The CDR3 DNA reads TGTGCCAGCAGTGAGAGGGACAACTTGAACACTGAAGCTTTCTTT. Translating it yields CASSERDNLNTEAFF.

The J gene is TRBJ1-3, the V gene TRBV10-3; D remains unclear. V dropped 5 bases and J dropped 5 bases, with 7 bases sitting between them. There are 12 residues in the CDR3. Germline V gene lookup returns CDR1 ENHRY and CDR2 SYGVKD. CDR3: CAISRSRNTIYF. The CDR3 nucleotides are TGTGCCATCAGTCGGTCGAGAAACACCATATATTTT.

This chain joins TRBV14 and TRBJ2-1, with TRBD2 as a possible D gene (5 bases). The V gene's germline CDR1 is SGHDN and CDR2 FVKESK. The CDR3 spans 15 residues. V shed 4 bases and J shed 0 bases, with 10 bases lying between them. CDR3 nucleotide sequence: TGTGCCAGCAGCCTCCTAAGCGGCTCCTACAATGAGCAGTTCTTC. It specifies CASSLLSGSYNEQFF.

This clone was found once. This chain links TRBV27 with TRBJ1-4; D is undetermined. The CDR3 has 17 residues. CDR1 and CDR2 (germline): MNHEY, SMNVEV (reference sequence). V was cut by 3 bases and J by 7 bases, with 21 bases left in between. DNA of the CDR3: TGTGCCAGCAGTTTCTCAGTTGGATCGGGGAACGGTGAAAAACTGTTTTTT. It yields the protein CASSFSVGSGNGEKLFF.

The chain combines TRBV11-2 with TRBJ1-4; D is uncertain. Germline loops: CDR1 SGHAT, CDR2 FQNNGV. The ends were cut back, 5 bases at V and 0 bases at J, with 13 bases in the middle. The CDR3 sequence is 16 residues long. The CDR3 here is CASSHFAGATNEKLFF. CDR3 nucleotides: TGTGCCAGCAGCCATTTCGCGGGTGCAACTAATGAAAAACTGTTTTTT.

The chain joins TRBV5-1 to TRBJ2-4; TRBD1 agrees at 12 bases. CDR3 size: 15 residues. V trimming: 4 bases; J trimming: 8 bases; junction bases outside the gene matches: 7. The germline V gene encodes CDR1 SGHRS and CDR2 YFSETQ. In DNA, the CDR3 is TGCGCCAGCAGCCTGGGGACAGGGGGCCCGTACATTCAGTACTTC. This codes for CASSLGTGGPYIQYF. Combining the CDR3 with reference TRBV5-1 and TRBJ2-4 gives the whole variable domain KAGVTQTPRYLIKTRGQQVTLSCSPISGHRSVSWYQQTPGQGLQFLFEYFSETQRNKGNFPGRFSGRQFSNSRSEMNVSTLELGDSALYLCASSLGTGGPYIQYFGAGTRLSVL.

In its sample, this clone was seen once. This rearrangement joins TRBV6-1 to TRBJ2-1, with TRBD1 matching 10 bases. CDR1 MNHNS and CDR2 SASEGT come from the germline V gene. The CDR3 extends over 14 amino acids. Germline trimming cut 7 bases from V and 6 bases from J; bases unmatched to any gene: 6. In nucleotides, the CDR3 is TGTGCCAGCAACCGACAGGGGGCTTCCAATGAGCAGTTCTTC. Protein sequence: CASNRQGASNEQFF.

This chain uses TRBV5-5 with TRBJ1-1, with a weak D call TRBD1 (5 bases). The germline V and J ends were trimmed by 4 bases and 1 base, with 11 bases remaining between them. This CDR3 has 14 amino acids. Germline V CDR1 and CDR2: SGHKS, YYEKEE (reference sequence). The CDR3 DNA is TGTGCCAGCAGCGCGGGACTCCCGAACACTGAAGCTTTCTTT. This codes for CASSAGLPNTEAFF.

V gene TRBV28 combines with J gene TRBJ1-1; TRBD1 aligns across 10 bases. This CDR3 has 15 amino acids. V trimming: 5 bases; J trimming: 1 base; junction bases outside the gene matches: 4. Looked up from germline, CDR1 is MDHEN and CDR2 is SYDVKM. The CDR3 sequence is CASSGQGVGNTEAFF. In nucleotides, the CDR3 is TGTGCCAGCAGTGGACAGGGGGTCGGGAACACTGAAGCTTTCTTT.

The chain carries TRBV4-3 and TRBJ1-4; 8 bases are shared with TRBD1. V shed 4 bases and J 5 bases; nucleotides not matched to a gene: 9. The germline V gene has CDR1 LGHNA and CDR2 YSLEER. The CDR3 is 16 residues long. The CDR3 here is CASSPGQGGENEKLFF. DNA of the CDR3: TGCGCCAGCAGCCCCGGACAGGGAGGAGAGAATGAAAAACTGTTTTTT.

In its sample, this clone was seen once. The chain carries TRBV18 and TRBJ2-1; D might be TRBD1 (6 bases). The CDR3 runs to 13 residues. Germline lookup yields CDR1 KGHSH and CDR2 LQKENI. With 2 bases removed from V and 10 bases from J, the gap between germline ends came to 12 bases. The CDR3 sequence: CASSPTDSPEQFF. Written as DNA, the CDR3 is TGTGCCAGCTCACCAACGGACAGCCCGGAGCAGTTCTTC. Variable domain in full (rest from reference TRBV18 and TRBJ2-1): NAGVMQNPRHLVRRRGQEARLRCSPMKGHSHVYWYRQLPEEGLKFMVYLQKENIIDESGMPKERFSAEFPKEGPSILRIQQVVRGDSAAYFCASSPTDSPEQFFGPGTRLTVL.

CDR3 in amino acids: CASSLDGTSGSEQFF. The CDR3 DNA reads as TGTGCCAGCAGCTTAGACGGGACTAGCGGGAGTGAGCAGTTCTTC. The chain links TRBV11-3 to TRBJ2-1, with 14 nucleotides matching TRBD2. V trimming: 0 bases; J trimming: 9 bases; junction bases outside the gene matches: 1. This CDR3 comprises 15 residues. CDR1 SGHNT and CDR2 YENEEA come from the germline V gene.